Listed below are T cell receptor beta chains from one sample, sequenced in a study of shared clonotypes between healthy human individuals. Sequencing was performed with immunoSEQ multiplex PCR; in TCRdb, only in-frame clones are kept and a portion is missing. The sample yields about 180,000 clones, approximately 92% seen once. Sequencing was carried out using naive CD4+ T cells sorted from blood. These receptor sequences come from a woman aged 25 to 39 in good health. Both conserved end residues are part of each CDR3. Each record gives: V gene, J gene, clone size, D gene, CDR3 protein, CDR3 DNA. The D gene is left open where the match is weak. Clone size is given for some rows only: seen once, a few or many times, or a class if the clone is expanded.

>TRBV6-5|TRBJ2-7|NA|TRBD2
CASQTSGRAAYEQYF
TGTGCCAGTCAGACTAGCGGGAGGGCCGCCTACGAGCAGTACTTC
>TRBV29-1|TRBJ1-1|NA|NA
CSTGDTEAFF
TGCAGCACCGGGGACACTGAAGCTTTCTTT
>TRBV29-1|TRBJ1-1|NA|NA
CSVRLQGYTEAFF
TGCAGCGTGAGACTACAGGGTTACACTGAAGCTTTCTTT
>TRBV6-6|TRBJ2-6|NA|NA
CASSPQGTGANVLTF
TGTGCCAGCAGCCCCCAGGGGACTGGGGCCAACGTCCTGACTTTC
>TRBV7-9|TRBJ2-3|NA|NA
CASSLDLWNAGTDTQYF
TGTGCCAGCAGCTTAGATCTTTGGAATGCTGGCACAGATACGCAGTATTTT
>TRBV27|TRBJ2-7|NA|TRBD2
CASSLGLTYEQYF
TGTGCCAGCAGTTTGGGACTAACTTACGAGCAGTACTTC
>TRBV18|TRBJ2-1|NA|TRBD2
CASSPPGTSGSNEQFF
TGTGCCAGCTCACCACCCGGGACTAGCGGTTCAAATGAGCAGTTCTTC
>TRBV11-2|TRBJ1-5|NA|TRBD1
CASSYGTGSNQPQHF
TGTGCCAGCAGCTACGGGACAGGATCTAATCAGCCCCAGCATTTT
>TRBV6-5|TRBJ2-7|NA|NA
CASSPRGYEQYF
TGTGCCAGCAGCCCCAGAGGCTACGAGCAGTACTTC
>TRBV5-1|TRBJ1-1|NA|TRBD1
CASSLASGGVTEAFF
TGCGCCAGCAGCTTGGCCTCAGGGGGCGTCACTGAAGCTTTCTTT
>TRBV20-1|TRBJ1-2|NA|NA
CSARTYSYTF
TGCAGTGCCAGAACGTATAGCTACACCTTC
>TRBV18|TRBJ2-7|NA|TRBD1
CASSPGTGDYEQYF
TGTGCCAGCTCACCAGGGACAGGCGACTACGAGCAGTACTTC
>TRBV28|TRBJ2-6|NA|NA
CASSTRITGANVLTF
TGTGCCAGCAGCACCCGAATTACTGGGGCCAACGTCCTGACTTTC
>TRBV28|TRBJ2-7|NA|TRBD1
CASSWTGPYEQYF
TGTGCCAGCAGTTGGACAGGGCCCTACGAGCAGTACTTC
>TRBV5-1|TRBJ2-7|NA|TRBD1
CASSKEPGQGYEQYF
TGCGCCAGCAGCAAAGAACCGGGACAGGGCTACGAGCAGTACTTC
>TRBV18|TRBJ1-3|NA|TRBD1
CASSPYGQGTGNTIYF
TGTGCCAGCTCCCCCTACGGACAGGGTACTGGAAACACCATATATTTT
>TRBV15|TRBJ2-2|NA|NA
CATSTSLANTGELFF
TGTGCCACCAGCACTAGCCTCGCGAACACCGGGGAGCTGTTTTTT
>TRBV7-9|TRBJ1-1|NA|NA
CASSRNRDSSMNTEAFF
TGTGCCAGCAGCCGCAACCGGGACTCTAGTATGAACACTGAAGCTTTCTTT
>TRBV5-1|TRBJ1-4|NA|NA
CASSLAGQPEYEKLFF
TGCGCCAGCAGCTTAGCCGGACAACCAGAATATGAAAAACTGTTTTTT
>TRBV9|TRBJ2-6|NA|NA
CASLRGDSGANVLTF
TGTGCCAGCCTGAGGGGAGATTCTGGGGCCAACGTCCTGACTTTC
>TRBV6-5|TRBJ1-2|NA|NA
CASSYSRWQNYGYTF
TGTGCCAGCAGTTACTCCCGGTGGCAGAACTATGGCTACACCTTC
>TRBV18|TRBJ1-1|NA|NA
CASSPPEGGSTEAFF
TGTGCCAGCTCACCACCGGAGGGAGGGAGCACTGAAGCTTTCTTT
>TRBV11-2|TRBJ2-7|NA|TRBD2
CASSPWTSGIGPLGEQYF
TGTGCCAGCAGCCCCTGGACTAGCGGGATAGGGCCGCTAGGCGAGCAGTACTTC
>TRBV7-2|TRBJ1-3|NA|NA
CASSPSTRLLTGNTIYF
TGTGCCAGCAGCCCCTCGACTCGTCTCCTGACTGGAAACACCATATATTTT
>TRBV18|TRBJ1-5|NA|NA
CASSLNREGLVPQHF
TGTGCCAGCTCACTTAACAGGGAGGGATTAGTGCCCCAGCATTTT
>TRBV7-9|TRBJ1-2|NA|NA
CASSLRDPISEEDFYTF
TGTGCCAGCAGCTTGCGGGACCCTATTTCAGAGGAGGACTTCTACACCTTC
>TRBV7-9|TRBJ2-6|NA|TRBD1
CASSRGTGNSGANVLTF
TGTGCCAGCAGCAGGGGGACAGGCAACTCTGGGGCCAACGTCCTGACTTTC
>TRBV28|TRBJ1-2|NA|TRBD1
CASQVTGGYGYTF
TGTGCCAGCCAGGTAACAGGGGGCTATGGCTACACCTTC
>TRBV6-6|TRBJ2-7|NA|NA
CASVKHSGPSYEQYF
TGTGCCAGCGTAAAGCATTCCGGGCCTTCCTACGAGCAGTACTTC
>TRBV6-6|TRBJ1-2|NA|NA
CASRSQDPPISTF
TGTGCCAGCAGGTCCCAGGATCCGCCTATTAGCACCTTC
>TRBV11-2|TRBJ1-6|NA|NA
CASSLEGLGAYSPLHF
TGTGCCAGCAGCTTAGAAGGCCTCGGGGCGTACTCACCCCTCCACTTT
>TRBV10-2|TRBJ2-7|NA|NA
CASSGSSYEQYF
TGCGCCAGCAGTGGGAGCTCCTACGAGCAGTACTTC
>TRBV6-5|TRBJ2-1|NA|TRBD2
CASSFQGLAGDNEQFF
TGTGCCAGCAGTTTCCAGGGACTAGCGGGGGACAATGAGCAGTTCTTC
>TRBV5-1|TRBJ1-4|NA|NA
CASRGPRNEKLFF
TGCGCCAGCCGGGGACCGAGGAATGAAAAACTGTTTTTT
>TRBV25-1|TRBJ2-6|once|NA
CASSGASGANVLTF
TGTGCCAGCAGTGGAGCCTCTGGGGCCAACGTCCTGACTTTC
>TRBV6-5|TRBJ1-1|NA|NA
CASRRLLSTEAFF
TGTGCCAGCAGACGGTTGTTAAGTACTGAAGCTTTCTTT
>TRBV5-1|TRBJ2-3|NA|TRBD1
CASSSAGGKGTDTQYF
TGCGCCAGCAGCTCCGCAGGGGGCAAGGGCACAGATACGCAGTATTTT
>TRBV19|TRBJ1-1|NA|NA
CASSIEGRGVEAFF
TGTGCCAGTAGTATAGAGGGGAGAGGCGTTGAAGCTTTCTTT
>TRBV5-4|TRBJ2-5|NA|NA
CASSLPGAGETQYF
TGTGCCAGCAGCTTACCGGGAGCGGGAGAGACCCAGTACTTC
>TRBV27|TRBJ2-7|NA|NA
CASRTRAGRSYEQYF
TGTGCCAGCAGAACCAGGGCAGGACGTTCCTACGAGCAGTACTTC
>TRBV28|TRBJ2-7|NA|NA
CASSLVFGGSYEQYF
TGTGCCAGCAGCTTAGTTTTCGGAGGCTCCTACGAGCAGTACTTC
>TRBV5-1|TRBJ2-7|few|NA
CASRQDYEQYF
TGCGCCAGCCGACAGGACTACGAGCAGTACTTC